This T cell receptor beta chain was documented in a study of blood T cell repertoires in COVID-19. CDR3 length: 15 amino acids. In germline, CDR1 is SNHLY, CDR2 FYNNEI. Trimming at V came to 7 bases and at J to 12 bases, leaving 16 bases not matched to a gene. Assay: immunoSEQ multiplex PCR; the TCRdb copy retains only in-frame clones and omits some. The repertoire holds about 130,000 clones, approximately 84% seen once, with 12% in the top ten. The rearrangement links TRBV2 to TRBJ2-1; 9 bases align to TRBD2. The TCR was taken from a woman aged 30 to 39 who had recovered from COVID-19. The sequencing sample was made of peripheral blood. DNA for the CDR3: TGTGCCAGCACCTCGGGAGGGACTAGCCCTTCGGGGCAGTTCTTC. This encodes CASTSGGTSPSGQFF.